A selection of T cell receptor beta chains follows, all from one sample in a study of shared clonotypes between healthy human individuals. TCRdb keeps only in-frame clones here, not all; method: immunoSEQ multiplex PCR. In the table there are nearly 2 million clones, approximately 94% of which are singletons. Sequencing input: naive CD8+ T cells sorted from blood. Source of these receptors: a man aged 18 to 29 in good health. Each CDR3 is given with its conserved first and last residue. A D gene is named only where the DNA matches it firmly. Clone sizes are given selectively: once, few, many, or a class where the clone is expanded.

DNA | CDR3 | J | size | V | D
TGTGCCACCCTTCCTGGAACAGGCAGCCAAGAGACCCAGTACTTC | CATLPGTGSQETQYF | TRBJ2-5 | once | TRBV10-3 | NA
TGTGCCAGCAGCTTGGGAGGGGGCGGTCAGCCCCAGCATTTT | CASSLGGGGQPQHF | TRBJ1-5 | NA | TRBV5-6 | TRBD1
TGCGCCAGCAGCCAGGACAGAGACTCTGGAAACACCATATATTTT | CASSQDRDSGNTIYF | TRBJ1-3 | NA | TRBV4-3 | NA
TGCGCCAGCAGCCAAGACAACACCTATGGCTACACCTTC | CASSQDNTYGYTF | TRBJ1-2 | NA | TRBV4-1 | NA
TGTGCCAGCAGCTTCGCGACAGGGGGGCCTAATGAAAAACTGTTTTTT | CASSFATGGPNEKLFF | TRBJ1-4 | NA | TRBV7-9 | TRBD1
TGTGCCAGCAGCCTCCCGGGGGCGAATGAGCAGTTCTTC | CASSLPGANEQFF | TRBJ2-1 | NA | TRBV7-9 | NA
TGTGCCATCAGTGATTCCGGACCCCGCGGTTCACCCCTCCACTTT | CAISDSGPRGSPLHF | TRBJ1-6 | NA | TRBV10-3 | NA
TGTGCTAGCAGCTTCCGTCTAGAGGATGAGCAGTTCTTC | CASSFRLEDEQFF | TRBJ2-1 | NA | TRBV7-7 | NA
TGTGCCAGCAGTGAACTAGCGGGGGCCGGGGATACGCAGTATTTT | CASSELAGAGDTQYF | TRBJ2-3 | NA | TRBV6-1 | TRBD2
TGTGCCAGCAGCCCCGACCCCGGAGACGAGCAGTACTTC | CASSPDPGDEQYF | TRBJ2-7 | NA | TRBV7-6 | NA
TGTGCCAGCAGCCCAGGGACAGGGAATAACGACGAGCAGTACTTC | CASSPGTGNNDEQYF | TRBJ2-7 | NA | TRBV7-8 | TRBD1
TGTGCCAGCAGTGAATGGGGTTTGGAGGGGGCTCAGCCCCAGCATTTT | CASSEWGLEGAQPQHF | TRBJ1-5 | NA | TRBV6-1 | TRBD1
TGTGCCAGTAGTATGGGACAGGACTACGAGCAGTACTTC | CASSMGQDYEQYF | TRBJ2-7 | NA | TRBV19 | TRBD1
TGCAGCGGCGCAGGGGATCGCGGCACGGAGACCCAGTACTTC | CSGAGDRGTETQYF | TRBJ2-5 | NA | TRBV29-1 | NA
TGTGCCAGCAGCCGAGGCACCACTGAAAAACTGTTTTTT | CASSRGTTEKLFF | TRBJ1-4 | NA | TRBV5-4 | NA
TGTGCCAGCAGCAAACAGGGGTTTAACACCGGGGAGCTGTTTTTT | CASSKQGFNTGELFF | TRBJ2-2 | NA | TRBV6-5 | TRBD1
TGTGCCAGCAGTTTAAAGTCTAGGCAGGGAGGTACTGAAGCTTTCTTT | CASSLKSRQGGTEAFF | TRBJ1-1 | NA | TRBV28 | NA
TGTGCCAGCAGCCCTGACATGTACACCATATATTTT | CASSPDMYTIYF | TRBJ1-3 | NA | TRBV5-5 | NA
TGTGCCAGCAGCGTAACAGGGGTAGAGACCCAGTACTTC | CASSVTGVETQYF | TRBJ2-5 | NA | TRBV7-3 | TRBD1
TGCGCCAGCAGCTTGACGGGGACAGGGCAAGAGACCCAGTACTTC | CASSLTGTGQETQYF | TRBJ2-5 | NA | TRBV5-1 | TRBD1
TGTGCCAGCAGTCGGACAGGCGACGAGCAGTACTTC | CASSRTGDEQYF | TRBJ2-7 | NA | TRBV2 | TRBD1
TGTGCCAGCAGTTTGAAGGGGACCCCCTACGAGCAGTACTTC | CASSLKGTPYEQYF | TRBJ2-7 | NA | TRBV27 | NA
TGTGCCAGCAGCTTTAGCATGGGACAGGGGTCGGTCGATGAGCAGTTCTTC | CASSFSMGQGSVDEQFF | TRBJ2-1 | once | TRBV13 | TRBD1
TGTGCCAGCACCCAATGGGGGGCTTCACCCCTCCACTTT | CASTQWGASPLHF | TRBJ1-6 | NA | TRBV6-1 | NA
TGTGCCAGCAGCAAAGGAGAACCTGACAATGAGCAGTTCTTC | CASSKGEPDNEQFF | TRBJ2-1 | NA | TRBV21-1 | NA
TGTGCCAGCAGTTTGGGGGGCGCTTACTATGGCTACACCTTC | CASSLGGAYYGYTF | TRBJ1-2 | NA | TRBV27 | NA
TGTGCCAGCAGTGACCTCGGGGGGGCCGGCACAGATACGCAGTATTTT | CASSDLGGAGTDTQYF | TRBJ2-3 | NA | TRBV2 | TRBD2
TGTGCCAGCAGCTTAGGCGGACTAGCGGATCTCGAGCAGTACTTC | CASSLGGLADLEQYF | TRBJ2-7 | NA | TRBV7-9 | TRBD2
TGCAGCGTTGAACTTACACAGGGATCCTACGAGCAGTACTTC | CSVELTQGSYEQYF | TRBJ2-7 | once | TRBV29-1 | NA
TGCGCCAGCAGGCCCCCACGACCGGTGGAGACCCAGTACTTC | CASRPPRPVETQYF | TRBJ2-5 | NA | TRBV5-1 | NA
TGTGCCAGTAGTATAGACGGCTACAATGAGCAGTTCTTC | CASSIDGYNEQFF | TRBJ2-1 | NA | TRBV19 | NA
TGCAGCGTTGCAGGGGAGGCCACTGAAGCTTTCTTT | CSVAGEATEAFF | TRBJ1-1 | few | TRBV29-1 | NA
TGTGCCAGCAGTTACGGACTAGCGGCAGATACGCAGTATTTT | CASSYGLAADTQYF | TRBJ2-3 | NA | TRBV27 | TRBD2
TGTGCCAGCAGCTCCCGACTAGCGGACGGGAACACCGGGGAGCTGTTTTTT | CASSSRLADGNTGELFF | TRBJ2-2 | NA | TRBV7-2 | TRBD2
TGCGCCAGCAGCCAGGGCCATGGAGGCACAGATACGCAGTATTTT | CASSQGHGGTDTQYF | TRBJ2-3 | NA | TRBV4-3 | NA
TGTGCCAGCAGCGTAGATTCGGGAGGCACTGAAGCTTTCTTT | CASSVDSGGTEAFF | TRBJ1-1 | NA | TRBV9 | NA
TGTGCCAGCAGCCCCCGGACGGAAATAGGCTATGGCTACACCTTC | CASSPRTEIGYGYTF | TRBJ1-2 | NA | TRBV13 | NA
TGTGCCAGCAGTGTGGGTGACTCTTTCACAGATACGCAGTATTTT | CASSVGDSFTDTQYF | TRBJ2-3 | NA | TRBV2 | NA
TGTGCCGGCGGGACAGGGGGCTACGAGCAGTACTTC | CAGGTGGYEQYF | TRBJ2-7 | NA | TRBV2 | TRBD1
TGTGCCTGGAGTGGTCCCCTAGACGAAACCATCGATACGCAGTATTTT | CAWSGPLDETIDTQYF | TRBJ2-3 | NA | TRBV30 | NA
TGTGCCACCCTACCGACAGGGTCTGGCGGGGAGCTGTTTTTT | CATLPTGSGGELFF | TRBJ2-2 | once | TRBV6-5 | TRBD1
TGCGCCAGCAGCCTAGAAGTCTCTGGAAACACCATATATTTT | CASSLEVSGNTIYF | TRBJ1-3 | once | TRBV10-2 | NA
TGTGCCTGGAGTCCCTCCGGCTACGAGCAGTACTTC | CAWSPSGYEQYF | TRBJ2-7 | NA | TRBV30 | NA
TGTGCCAGCAGCGACCCAGGGGACTTCGGATACGAGCAGTACTTC | CASSDPGDFGYEQYF | TRBJ2-7 | NA | TRBV6-5 | NA
TGTGCCAGCAGCCGCCGGGACAGCACCTACAATGAGCAGTTCTTC | CASSRRDSTYNEQFF | TRBJ2-1 | NA | TRBV14 | TRBD1
TGTGCCAGCAGCTTAGTAGGGGATCCCCAGTACTTC | CASSLVGDPQYF | TRBJ2-5 | once | TRBV11-2 | NA
TGTGCCAGCAGTTCACCCGGGGGGACTGAAGCTTTCTTT | CASSSPGGTEAFF | TRBJ1-1 | NA | TRBV27 | NA
TGTGCCAGCAGTTTGAGGGGGACGTTCGACGAGCAGTACTTC | CASSLRGTFDEQYF | TRBJ2-7 | NA | TRBV27 | NA
TGTGCCAGCAGCTTAGGGGGACAGGGCCAAGAGACCCAGTACTTC | CASSLGGQGQETQYF | TRBJ2-5 | once | TRBV13 | TRBD1
TGTGCCAGCAGCTTGGGCCGGGTCCCAGGCCCCTACGAGCAGTACTTC | CASSLGRVPGPYEQYF | TRBJ2-7 | NA | TRBV7-6 | NA